These 3 T cell receptor beta chains were all obtained from the same sample, sequenced in a study of a mutant IDH1 vaccine in newly diagnosed glioma. Antigen specificity for these receptors is unknown. Specified time point: week 47, end of study. Doses comprised 300 ug of mutant IDH1 20-mer peptide each, plus topical imiquimod. Sequencing used immunoSEQ multiplex PCR; TCRdb keeps in-frame clones, though not all of them. The repertoire has about 10,000 clones, about 81% of them found once; the top ten carry about a sixth. The specimen comprised PBMCs, sampled from a glioma patient whose treatment included an IDH1 peptide vaccine. The origin of the receptors is a man aged 25-45 years with glioma.

This clone appeared once. The genes are TRBV7-2 and TRBJ1-6; perhaps TRBD1 as D (5 bases). Trimming removed 4 bases from V and 9 bases from J, with 10 bases in between. The CDR3 is 13 amino acids. CDR1 SGHTA and CDR2 FQGNSA come from the germline V gene. CDR3 DNA: TGTGCCAGCAGCTCTGACAGAATTTCACCCCTCCACTTT. Protein sequence: CASSSDRISPLHF.

The chain carries TRBV5-1 and TRBJ2-1; D gene ambiguous. Germline V lookup: CDR1 SGHRS, CDR2 YFSETQ. The V and J ends lost 0 bases and 0 bases respectively, with 7 bases between them. This CDR3 has 15 residues. The DNA of the CDR3 is TGCGCCAGCAGCTTGGACGGAAACTCCTACAATGAGCAGTTCTTC. It encodes CASSLDGNSYNEQFF.

The chain couples TRBV7-2 to TRBJ2-6; D uncertain. Germline V gives CDR1 SGHTA, CDR2 FQGNSA. V was trimmed by 5 bases and J by 0 bases, leaving 14 bases between them. The CDR3 is made up of 17 amino acids. The CDR3 loop is CASSLSLTNSGANVLTF. CDR3 DNA sequence: TGTGCCAGCAGCCTATCGTTGACAAACTCTGGGGCCAACGTCCTGACTTTC.